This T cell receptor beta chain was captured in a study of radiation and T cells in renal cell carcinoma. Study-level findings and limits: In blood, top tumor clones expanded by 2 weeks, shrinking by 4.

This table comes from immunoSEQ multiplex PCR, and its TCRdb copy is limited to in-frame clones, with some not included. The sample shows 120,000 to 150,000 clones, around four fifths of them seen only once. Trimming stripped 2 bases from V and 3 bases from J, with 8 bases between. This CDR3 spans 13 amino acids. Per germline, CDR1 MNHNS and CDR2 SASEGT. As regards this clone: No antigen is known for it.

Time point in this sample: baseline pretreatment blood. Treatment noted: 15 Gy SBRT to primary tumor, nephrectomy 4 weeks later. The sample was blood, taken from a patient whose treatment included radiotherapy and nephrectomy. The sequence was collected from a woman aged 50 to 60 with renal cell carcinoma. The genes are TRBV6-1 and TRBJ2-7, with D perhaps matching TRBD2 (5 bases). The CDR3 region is CASSETDYYEQYF. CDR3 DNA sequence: TGTGCCAGCAGTGAAACAGACTACTACGAGCAGTACTTC.